The entry that follows covers one TCR beta chain sequence. The analysis combined second doses at about 4 or about 12 weeks. V lost 7 bases and J 2 bases, leaving 17 bases between the germline ends. The length of the CDR3 is 15 residues. Germline values: CDR1 LNHDA, CDR2 SQIVND (reference sequence). Clones were read by immunoSEQ multiplex PCR, and TCRdb kept only the in-frame ones, dropping some. The sample has some 280,000 clones, around 92% seen once. The source of the sample is a study of T cell responses to AZD1222 COVID-19 vaccine. The clonotype originates from an adult who received the AZD1222 COVID-19 vaccine. The gene calls are TRBV19 and TRBJ1-2, with no clear D. The sequencing here drew on peripheral blood, taken 28 days after the second AZD1222 dose. The CDR3 protein is CASTPGGKSNYGYTF. As DNA, the CDR3 is TGTGCCAGTACCCCAGGAGGGAAGTCCAACTATGGCTACACCTTC.